The source of this T cell receptor (beta chain) is a study of OX40 agonist ivuxolimab in advanced cancers. Study context: Given to patients was ivuxolimab, an agonistic anti-OX40 (CD134) antibody. Six ivuxolimab dose levels, 0.01 to 10 mg/kg, were given intravenously every 2 weeks. The group had a mean age of roughly 56 years, ranged from 23 to 79, and was around 86% male.

Clones were read by immunoSEQ multiplex PCR, and TCRdb kept only the in-frame ones, dropping some. The repertoire consists of 43,000 or so clones, with 75% to 80% occurring once and the leading ten covering over 2%. Germline trimming cut 6 bases from V and 4 bases from J; bases unmatched to any gene: 6. CDR3 length equals 14 residues. The germline gives CDR1 LNHDA, CDR2 SQIVND (reference sequence). The TCR sequence derives from an adult with an advanced solid tumor such as melanoma, head and neck, liver or kidney cancer. This chain links TRBV19 with TRBJ1-1, with TRBD1 matching 9 bases. The source material was CD4+ or CD8+ T cells sorted from blood, sampled in a trial of the OX40 agonist ivuxolimab. In DNA, the CDR3 is TGTGCCAGTAGCCGGGACAGGGTGCGCACTGAAGCTTTCTTT. This gives the protein CASSRDRVRTEAFF.